Below, 3 T cell receptor beta chains from the same sample are listed, as sequenced in a study of monozygotic twins with inflammatory bowel disease. TCRdb re-called the 5' RACE reads, yielding one record per CDR3 amino acid sequence without DNA. The ten most abundant clones cover roughly 7.1% of a sample with around 220,000 distinct CDR3 sequences. The specimen sequenced was blood. The receptors come from a human donor with ulcerative colitis or Crohn's disease, or a healthy co-twin of an affected twin (not recorded which).

The CDR3 here is CASSTGTSGTYNEQFF. This rearrangement joins TRBV4-2 to TRBJ2-1; TCRdb outputs TRBD2, but without DNA this stays unchecked. There are 16 residues in the CDR3. Germline CDR1 and CDR2: LGHNA and YNFKEQ.

This chain connects TRBV4-2 to TRBJ2-2; TCRdb gives TRBD1 as the D gene, but with no DNA this cannot be confirmed. Germline assignment: CDR1 LGHNA and CDR2 YNFKEQ. The CDR3 runs 13 residues. CDR3 in amino acids: CASRQKGSEELFF.

The rearrangement joins TRBV28 to TRBJ2-7; TCRdb indicates TRBD2, and absent DNA this call remains unverified. The CDR3 runs to 15 residues. The germline CDR1 and CDR2 sequences are MDHEN and SYDVKM. This CDR3 is CASSLYPRQGYEQYF. Supplemented by reference TRBV28 and TRBJ2-7, the full variable domain reads DVKVTQSSRYLVKRTGEKVFLECVQDMDHENMFWYRQDPGLGLRLIYFSYDVKMKEKGDIPEGYSVSREKKERFSLILESASTNQTSMYLCASSLYPRQGYEQYFGPGTRLTVT.